This T cell receptor (beta chain) was recorded in a study of blood T cell repertoires in COVID-19. Overall study: T cells, B-cell-depleted T cells, or PBMCs supplied cDNA or gDNA.

The assay was immunoSEQ multiplex PCR, and TCRdb's table has in-frame clones only and misses some. The profile covers about 280,000 clones, with 75% to 90% appearing a single time and about 0.94% taken by the ten largest. The germline V gene has CDR1 MDHEN and CDR2 SYDVKM. Trimming cost V 6 bases and J 8 bases, with 17 bases left between them. The CDR3 is 14 residues long. The rearrangement uses TRBV28 and TRBJ2-4, with D perhaps matching TRBD1 (6 bases). Material for sequencing was peripheral blood. The clonotype was recovered from a woman between 40 and 50 years old who had recovered from COVID-19. This CDR3 is CASRPQGRADIQYF. The CDR3 DNA reads TGTGCCAGCAGACCACAGGGCAGAGCGGACATTCAGTACTTC.